The 12 T cell receptor beta chains given below trace back to one sample, sequenced in a study of regulatory T cells in long-lasting Graves disease (dated by TCRdb to the early 2020s). Reading the label with the study, this specimen's time point is: newly diagnosed GD, antithyroid drugs for less than 3 months. For both TCR sequencing and RNA sequencing, RNA was extracted from PBMCs using TRIzol. Receptor amplification or capture employed multiplex PCR. Sequenced using an Illumina HiSeq 4000. To build TCR beta libraries, CDR3 regions were amplified by Arm-PCR using iRepertoire HTBI primers. Using fastp at Q25 and MiXCR, TCRdb reprocessed the public reads and kept productive beta chains. Each record represents a unique CDR3 protein, reported with the most common genes and DNA among its rows. The sample profile shows approximately 540,000 distinct CDR3 sequences; around 12% of them were found once. The ten top clones hold around 10% of the sample.

These data are also associated with another study on T cells in Graves' hyperthyroidism and ophthalmopathy.

The sequencing here drew on peripheral blood mononuclear cells (PBMCs), taken at new diagnosis, from a patient treated with antithyroid drugs. Receptor source: a woman aged 25 to 39 with Graves disease. Donor details come from another sample of the same person, matched by shared clones.

This clonotype has at least ten counts. V and J are TRBV19 and TRBJ1-2, with 9 bases matching TRBD1. The CDR3 loop spans 16 amino acids. V lost 10 bases to trimming and J lost 7 bases; unmatched junction nucleotides: 19. Per the germline V gene, CDR1 is LNHDA and CDR2 is SQIVND (reference sequence). The CDR3 is CATNTLTDRGVGGYTF. CDR3 coding DNA: TGTGCCACCAATACGTTAACGGACAGGGGAGTCGGTGGCTACACCTTC.

The table lists this clonotype with many counts. The V and J genes are TRBV28 and TRBJ1-1, with D maybe TRBD1 (5 bases). The CDR3 spans 14 residues. Deletions cut 7 bases from V and 7 bases from J, with 19 bases between. CDR1 is MDHEN and CDR2 is SYDVKM in the germline V gene. In DNA form, the CDR3 reads TGTGCCAGCACTCGTAGTTGGACGACAGATGAAGCTTTCTTT. It encodes CASTRSWTTDEAFF.

This clonotype was recorded a few times. The chain combines TRBV15 with TRBJ2-3; D may match TRBD1 or TRBD2 (5 bases each). The CDR3 length is 14 residues. Germline V gives CDR1 LNHNV, CDR2 YYDKDF (reference sequence). V was pared by 5 bases and J by 6 bases, with 15 bases between. In DNA form, the CDR3 reads TGTGCCACCAGCGGCCGGGGCAGCCTGGATACGCAGTATTTT. This gives the protein CATSGRGSLDTQYF.

The table lists this clonotype with many counts. The rearrangement joins TRBV20-1 to TRBJ2-7; tentatively, D is TRBD2 (7 bases). The germline V gene encodes CDR1 DFQATT and CDR2 SNEGSKA (reference sequence). Between the trimmed V and J ends, which lost 6 bases and 4 bases, there was a span of 16 bases. There are 13 residues in the CDR3. This CDR3 reads CSAQRGGSYEQYF. The CDR3 DNA reads TGCAGTGCCCAACGCGGGGGCTCATACGAGCAGTACTTC.

Ten or more counts support this clonotype. The V gene is TRBV2, the J gene TRBJ1-2; 7 bases are a match to TRBD1. J was trimmed by 4 bases and V by 6 bases; bases with no gene match: 5. The CDR3 is 13 amino acids. CDR1 and CDR2 from the germline V gene are SNHLY and FYNNEI. The CDR3 DNA reads as TGTGCCAGCAGCACCGGGACAGCCTATGGCTACACCTTC. Protein product: CASSTGTAYGYTF.

The chain combines TRBV5-6 with TRBJ2-1, with TRBD2 as a possible D gene (6 bases). The ends were cut back, 4 bases at V and 4 bases at J, with 18 bases in the middle. The CDR3 runs to 16 residues. Per the germline V gene, CDR1 is SGHDT and CDR2 is YYEEEE. The CDR3 region has the DNA TGTGCCAGCAGCCCGGGGGTGGCGGGGTTTTACAATGAGCAGTTCTTC. Protein sequence: CASSPGVAGFYNEQFF.

This clonotype showed up just a few times. This chain connects TRBV20-1 to TRBJ2-7; D possibly corresponds to TRBD1 (6 bases). This CDR3 is 12 amino acids long. The V end lost 3 bases, the J end lost 3 bases, and 9 bases lay between the germline ends. Germline V gene data show CDR1 as DFQATT and CDR2 as SNEGSKA (reference sequence). In nucleotides, the CDR3 is TGCAGTGCTAGCGGGACACGCTACGAGCAGTACTTC. Translation: CSASGTRYEQYF.

The genes are TRBV20-1 and TRBJ1-2; 8 bases align to TRBD1. Trimming at V came to 6 bases and at J to 8 bases, leaving 11 bases not matched to a gene. This CDR3 region has 13 residues. Per the germline V gene, CDR1 is DFQATT and CDR2 is SNEGSKA (reference sequence). This CDR3 is CSALDRAGNGYTF. In DNA form, the CDR3 reads TGCAGTGCATTGGACAGGGCGGGAAACGGCTACACCTTC.

This clonotype was recorded at least ten times. The V and J genes are TRBV7-9 and TRBJ2-7, with unresolved D. The CDR3 totals 13 residues. Germline V gene sequence: CDR1 SEHNR, CDR2 FQNEAQ (reference sequence). With 2 bases removed from V and 0 bases from J, the gap between germline ends came to 5 bases. The CDR3 DNA sequence: TGTGCCAGCAGCTTATTAAACTCCTACGAGCAGTACTTC. It translates to CASSLLNSYEQYF.

This clonotype was recorded many times. The chain has TRBV2 and TRBJ2-4; 8 nucleotides line up with TRBD1. The CDR3 length is 11 residues. The germline CDR1 and CDR2 sequences are SNHLY and FYNNEI. Trimming at V came to 11 bases and at J to 5 bases, leaving 2 bases not matched to a gene. CDR3 bases: TGTGCCGGGGGACAGGAAAACATTCAGTACTTC. Protein product: CAGGQENIQYF.

The chain employs TRBV19 and TRBJ2-5; weak D call: TRBD1 (5 bases). V lost 9 bases to trimming and J lost 4 bases, with 15 bases between them. The CDR3 spans 13 residues. Per germline, CDR1 LNHDA and CDR2 SQIVND (reference sequence). The CDR3 is CASSSGSRETQYF. In nucleotides, the CDR3 is TGTGCCAGCAGCTCAGGGTCCAGAGAGACCCAGTACTTC.

This clonotype was counted ten times or more. V and J are TRBV6-1 and TRBJ1-2; 7 bases fit TRBD1. Germline V gene data show CDR1 as MNHNS and CDR2 as SASEGT. V shed 5 bases and J 4 bases; nucleotides not matched to a gene: 4. The CDR3 totals 13 residues. As DNA, the CDR3 is TGTGCCAGCAGTAGGGGGCCGTCCTATGGCTACACCTTC. Translated, it gives CASSRGPSYGYTF.